Listed below are T cell receptor beta chains from one sample, sequenced in a study of beta chain features in type 1 diabetes. Here immunoSEQ multiplex PCR was the method, and the copy in TCRdb shows in-frame clones only, minus some. The sample contains under 200,000 clones, roughly 9% of which appear only once. Sequencing was carried out using central memory CD4+ T cells from blood. The receptors come from a woman aged 18-29 years in good health. Both conserved end residues are part of each CDR3. Fields, in order: V gene, J gene, CDR3 protein.

V gene: TRBV11-2
J gene: TRBJ2-3
CDR3 protein: CASSQTSGVDTQYF

V gene: TRBV7-7
J gene: TRBJ2-7
CDR3 protein: CASSLQNTYEQYF

V gene: TRBV9
J gene: TRBJ1-5
CDR3 protein: CASSQGTIGTNQPQHF

V gene: TRBV7-2
J gene: TRBJ1-2
CDR3 protein: CASSLVGGGYTF

V gene: TRBV5-6
J gene: TRBJ2-2
CDR3 protein: CASSLGTRGWSTGELFF

V gene: TRBV4-3
J gene: TRBJ1-4
CDR3 protein: CASSQERTGTEKLFF

V gene: TRBV4-1
J gene: TRBJ1-2
CDR3 protein: CASSQEEGVGGYTF

V gene: TRBV9
J gene: TRBJ2-2
CDR3 protein: CASSVEVRGTGELFF

V gene: TRBV2
J gene: TRBJ2-5
CDR3 protein: CASSELELETQYF

V gene: TRBV5-1
J gene: TRBJ2-7
CDR3 protein: CASSLGSSAYEQYF

V gene: TRBV29-1
J gene: TRBJ2-4
CDR3 protein: CSVDSANIQYF

V gene: TRBV6-5
J gene: TRBJ2-2
CDR3 protein: CASCRTGNTGELFF

V gene: TRBV10-2
J gene: TRBJ2-1
CDR3 protein: CASSPGQGYNEQFF

V gene: TRBV5-1
J gene: TRBJ1-2
CDR3 protein: CASRFEGGNYGYTF

V gene: TRBV11-2
J gene: TRBJ2-1
CDR3 protein: CASSLVRAGGPGEQFF

V gene: TRBV19
J gene: TRBJ2-4
CDR3 protein: CASSTDRGEANIQYF

V gene: TRBV6-6
J gene: TRBJ1-2
CDR3 protein: CASSYVGQGDGYTF

V gene: TRBV14
J gene: TRBJ1-1
CDR3 protein: CASSPWAGATTEAFF

V gene: TRBV7-2
J gene: TRBJ1-1
CDR3 protein: CASSRGQEGTEAFF

V gene: TRBV5-1
J gene: TRBJ1-4
CDR3 protein: CASSLAGTGGDWTNEKLFF

V gene: TRBV27
J gene: TRBJ2-2
CDR3 protein: CASSLAGSNTGELFF

V gene: TRBV18
J gene: TRBJ1-2
CDR3 protein: CASSPDGDYGYTF

V gene: TRBV30
J gene: TRBJ1-2
CDR3 protein: CAWSRGFDYGYTF

V gene: TRBV7-2
J gene: TRBJ1-2
CDR3 protein: CASTRGADGANYGYTF

V gene: TRBV11-3
J gene: TRBJ2-1
CDR3 protein: CASSLVAGGTEQFF

V gene: TRBV6-6
J gene: TRBJ2-7
CDR3 protein: CASSYGPGTGGDGWYF

V gene: TRBV5-6
J gene: TRBJ2-7
CDR3 protein: CASSLLGDTPKEQYF

V gene: TRBV7-2
J gene: TRBJ2-3
CDR3 protein: CASSRRTSGLITDTQYF

V gene: TRBV30
J gene: TRBJ2-4
CDR3 protein: CAWSHPYSGMKNIQYF

V gene: TRBV9
J gene: TRBJ2-5
CDR3 protein: CASSVAGGYQETQYF

V gene: TRBV2
J gene: TRBJ2-3
CDR3 protein: CASSRRASARTDTQYF

V gene: TRBV6-5
J gene: TRBJ1-1
CDR3 protein: CASSEAGPTEAFF

V gene: TRBV9
J gene: TRBJ2-3
CDR3 protein: CASSPLRDRHPDTQYF

V gene: TRBV1
J gene: TRBJ1-4
CDR3 protein: CTSSPRGGEKLFF

V gene: TRBV19
J gene: TRBJ2-5
CDR3 protein: CASSTSGVWETQYF

V gene: TRBV30
J gene: TRBJ2-6
CDR3 protein: CAWSGDSGANVLTF

V gene: TRBV5-1
J gene: TRBJ2-5
CDR3 protein: CASSLGTSGQETQYF

V gene: TRBV7-2
J gene: TRBJ2-7
CDR3 protein: CASSVGQGDEQYF

V gene: TRBV27
J gene: TRBJ2-5
CDR3 protein: CASSWSGRETQYF

V gene: TRBV10-3
J gene: TRBJ1-1
CDR3 protein: CATTGQENTEAFF

V gene: TRBV5-1
J gene: TRBJ2-3
CDR3 protein: CASSLAGGSTDTQYF

V gene: TRBV11-2
J gene: TRBJ2-1
CDR3 protein: CASRPGLGNNEQFF

V gene: TRBV30
J gene: TRBJ2-1
CDR3 protein: CAWGAGGGPGNEQFF